This T cell receptor (beta chain) was recovered during a study of OX40 agonist ivuxolimab in advanced cancers. General study findings and limits: Expanded clones were, on average, more numerous in CD8+ T cells than in CD4+.

With respect to this clone: Antigen unknown.

TCRdb's table, derived via immunoSEQ multiplex PCR, lists solely in-frame clones and lacks some. The data show about 77,000 clones, about 94% seen once. V lost 6 bases, J lost 3 bases, and 15 bases lay in between. The germline V gene has CDR1 MDHEN and CDR2 SYDVKM. This CDR3 spans 15 amino acids. This chain joins TRBV28 and TRBJ1-3; D is uncertain. The TCR originated in an adult with an advanced solid tumor such as melanoma, head and neck, liver or kidney cancer. Sequenced material: CD4+ or CD8+ T cells sorted from blood, taken in a trial of the OX40 agonist ivuxolimab. CDR3 DNA: TGTGCCAGCAGAACCGGCCGGACCGGTGGAAACACCATATATTTT. Translating gives CASRTGRTGGNTIYF.